The 31 T cell receptor beta chains given below trace back to one sample, sequenced in a study of T cell responses to AZD1222 COVID-19 vaccine. Data came from immunoSEQ multiplex PCR; TCRdb stores just in-frame clones and leaves some out. The sample contains about 160,000 clones, roughly 90% of which appear only once. The input for sequencing was peripheral blood, taken on day 0 of AZD1222 vaccination. These receptors all stem from an adult in good health.

The chain recombines TRBV4-1 with TRBJ2-3; D is unresolved. V shed 3 bases and J shed 6 bases, with 7 bases lying between them. CDR1 MGHRA and CDR2 YSYEKL come from the germline V gene. CDR3 length equals 12 residues. CDR3: CASSHSEDTQYF. The CDR3 region has the DNA TGCGCCAGCAGCCATTCAGAGGATACGCAGTATTTT.

The chain employs TRBV5-1 and TRBJ1-5; D gene unclear. This CDR3 is 13 amino acids long. Trimming cost V 0 bases and J 7 bases, with 8 bases left between them. Germline V lookup: CDR1 SGHRS, CDR2 YFSETQ. CDR3 sequence: CASSLDVDQPQHF. The CDR3 nucleotides read TGCGCCAGCAGCTTGGATGTAGACCAGCCCCAGCATTTT. Drawing the rest from reference TRBV5-1 and TRBJ1-5, the complete variable domain is KAGVTQTPRYLIKTRGQQVTLSCSPISGHRSVSWYQQTPGQGLQFLFEYFSETQRNKGNFPGRFSGRQFSNSRSEMNVSTLELGDSALYLCASSLDVDQPQHFGDGTRLSIL.

The chain couples TRBV30 to TRBJ1-3; D is possibly TRBD1 (5 bases). CDR3 length equals 14 residues. V was cut by 2 bases and J by 4 bases, with 12 bases left in between. Looked up from germline, CDR1 is GTSNPN and CDR2 is SVGIG (reference sequence). CDR3: CAWSTGASGNTIYF. As DNA, the CDR3 is TGTGCCTGGAGTACTGGGGCTTCCGGAAACACCATATATTTT.

The V gene is TRBV27, the J gene TRBJ2-3; D remains unclear. V lost 5 bases and J 2 bases, leaving 11 bases between the germline ends. The germline CDR1 and CDR2 sequences are MNHEY and SMNVEV (reference sequence). The CDR3 runs 14 residues. The CDR3 DNA follows: TGTGCCAGCAGTGTTAGGGCCGCCACAGATACGCAGTATTTT. It is translated as CASSVRAATDTQYF.

The V call is TRBV6-5, the J call TRBJ1-1; tentatively, D is TRBD1 (5 bases). Germline V gene data show CDR1 as MNHEY and CDR2 as SVGAGI. V was pared by 7 bases and J by 6 bases, with 9 bases between. The CDR3 runs 11 residues. DNA of the CDR3: TGTGCCAGCAAACAGACAGCTGAAGCTTTCTTT. Its translation: CASKQTAEAFF.

This chain links TRBV7-2 with TRBJ2-5, with 8 bases fitting TRBD2. Germline CDR1 SGHTA, CDR2 FQGNSA. CDR3 length: 16 residues. V lost 5 bases and J lost 5; bases outside the gene matches: 13. CDR3 region: CASSPSGAGVVETQYF. The CDR3 bases are TGTGCCAGCAGCCCCTCCGGAGCGGGGGTGGTTGAGACCCAGTACTTC.

The sample holds a few counts of this clone. The chain recombines TRBV9 with TRBJ2-6, with D maybe TRBD1 (6 bases). Trimming took 3 bases from V and 0 from J, leaving 7 bases between them. The germline CDR1 and CDR2 sequences are SGDLS and YYNGEE. This CDR3 has 15 amino acids. CDR3 nucleotides: TGTGCCAGCAGCGAAGGGGGCTCTGGGGCCAACGTCCTGACTTTC. This translates into CASSEGGSGANVLTF.

V gene TRBV6-5 combines with J gene TRBJ2-1; 8 nucleotides line up with TRBD2. The trim removed 0 bases at V and 7 bases at J, leaving 8 bases unmatched. Per the germline V gene, CDR1 is MNHEY and CDR2 is SVGAGI. This CDR3 spans 16 amino acids. CDR3 region: CASSYSTGGSRNEQFF. The CDR3 DNA reads as TGTGCCAGCAGTTACTCGACGGGGGGGTCTAGGAATGAGCAGTTCTTC.

This chain uses TRBV7-5 with TRBJ1-1; whether TRBD1, the table's D call, matches the DNA was not checked. TRBV7-5 has pseudogene status. The CDR3 loop spans 14 amino acids. The CDR3 reads CVRSPAGGNTEAFF. CDR3 in DNA: TGTGTCAGAAGCCCTGCAGGGGGGAACACTGAAGCTTTCTTT.

J is TRBJ1-1 and V is TRBV12-3 or TRBV12-4, with 8 positions matching TRBD1. The V segment lost 5 bases and the J segment 4 bases; nucleotides outside the gene matches: 0. This CDR3 has 12 amino acids. The CDR3 nucleotides are TGTGCCAGCAGTACAGGGGGCACTGAAGCTTTCTTT. It is translated as CASSTGGTEAFF.

The genes are TRBV7-2 and TRBJ1-5, with a weak D call TRBD1 (5 bases). V was trimmed by 5 bases and J by 7 bases, leaving 18 bases between them. In germline, CDR1 is SGHTA, CDR2 FQGNSA. This CDR3 is built from 15 residues. The CDR3 sequence: CASSPAGGAAQPQHF. As DNA, the CDR3 is TGTGCCAGCAGCCCGGCGGGAGGGGCGGCCCAGCCCCAGCATTTT.

This chain links TRBV4-2 with TRBJ2-3, with D perhaps TRBD2 (5 bases). This CDR3 is 13 amino acids long. Trimming left V 7 bases short and J 3 bases short, with 11 bases between. CDR1 and CDR2 from the germline V gene are LGHNA and YNFKEQ. The CDR3 spells CASKETGTDTQYF. CDR3 nucleotides: TGTGCCAGCAAGGAAACGGGGACAGATACGCAGTATTTT.

The chain couples TRBV7-2 to TRBJ2-2, with 8 nucleotides matching TRBD1. Trimming removed 0 bases from V and 4 bases from J; junction bases left unmatched: 7. This CDR3 contains 17 residues. The germline V gene has CDR1 SGHTA and CDR2 FQGNSA. The CDR3 loop is CASSLASRGLVTGELFF. For the CDR3, the DNA is TGTGCCAGCAGCTTAGCGTCCAGGGGGCTGGTCACCGGGGAGCTGTTTTTT.

This chain uses TRBV5-4 with TRBJ2-5; no reliable D call. Germline-derived CDR1 and CDR2 are SGHNT and YYREEE (reference sequence). The CDR3 has 12 residues. V lost 3 bases to trimming and J lost 5 bases, with 8 bases between them. The CDR3 DNA reads TGTGCCAGCAGCTCCGGTACGGAGACCCAGTACTTC. Translating gives CASSSGTETQYF.

The rearrangement uses TRBV14 and TRBJ1-3; the D gene is possibly TRBD1 (5 bases). Trimming took 1 base from V and 4 from J, leaving 11 bases between them. The CDR3 length is 15 residues. Germline lookup yields CDR1 SGHDN and CDR2 FVKESK. The DNA for the CDR3 is TGTGCCAGCAGCCAAGCCGGGACGACGGGAAACACCATATATTTT. As protein: CASSQAGTTGNTIYF.

The rearrangement joins TRBV7-6 to TRBJ1-6; D possibly corresponds to TRBD1 (5 bases). CDR3 length equals 16 residues. From germline, CDR1 is SGHVS and CDR2 FNYEAQ. V shed 2 bases and J shed 4 bases, with 12 bases lying between them. This CDR3 reads CASSLTGTEYNSPLHF. The CDR3 bases are TGTGCCAGCAGCTTAACCGGGACGGAATATAATTCACCCCTCCACTTT.

The chain combines TRBV9 with TRBJ1-2; D is unresolved. This CDR3 contains 16 residues. The V gene's germline CDR1 is SGDLS and CDR2 YYNGEE. Trimming took off 3 bases at V and 6 bases at J, with 21 bases between the two ends. CDR3 region: CASSAAVGPALDGYTF. The CDR3 coding sequence is TGTGCCAGCAGCGCGGCGGTTGGGCCCGCCCTAGATGGCTACACCTTC.

The rearrangement links TRBV3-1 (or the pseudogene TRBV3-2) to TRBJ2-2; TRBD1 is a possible D gene (5 bases). The germline CDR1 and CDR2 sequences are LGHDT and YNNKEL (reference sequence). The CDR3 extends over 14 amino acids. The V and J ends lost 1 base and 3 bases respectively, with 6 bases between them. The CDR3 region has the DNA TGTGCCAGCAGCCAAGCGACAGACACCGGGGAGCTGTTTTTT. Amino acid sequence: CASSQATDTGELFF.

The rearrangement links TRBV18 to TRBJ2-1; D remains unclear. The V and J ends lost 0 bases and 3 bases respectively, with 3 bases between them. From germline, CDR1 is KGHSH and CDR2 LQKENI. The CDR3 consists of 13 residues. CDR3 DNA sequence: TGTGCCAGCTCACCACCGAGCTACAATGAGCAGTTCTTC. Translation: CASSPPSYNEQFF.

V and J are TRBV21-1 and TRBJ1-4; TRBD1 reflects the table's D call only, with no check against the DNA. TRBV21-1 corresponds to a pseudogene. The CDR3 is 13 amino acids. The CDR3 here is CARDRGRREKLFF. The DNA of the CDR3 is TGTGCCAGGGACAGGGGAAGAAGAGAAAAACTGTTTTTT.

V usage is TRBV5-1 and J usage is TRBJ1-6, with D possibly matching TRBD1 (5 bases). V shed 4 bases and J shed 0 bases, with 17 bases lying between them. Germline CDR1 reads SGHRS; CDR2 reads YFSETQ. The CDR3 runs to 18 residues. The CDR3 loop reads CASSPGLGVSSYNSPLHF. As DNA, the CDR3 is TGCGCCAGCAGCCCGGGGCTAGGCGTCAGCTCCTATAATTCACCCCTCCACTTT. The variable domain in full, with the rest retrieved from reference TRBV5-1 and TRBJ1-6, is KAGVTQTPRYLIKTRGQQVTLSCSPISGHRSVSWYQQTPGQGLQFLFEYFSETQRNKGNFPGRFSGRQFSNSRSEMNVSTLELGDSALYLCASSPGLGVSSYNSPLHFGNGTRLTVT.

CDR3: CASMRDSNQPQHF. CDR3 sequence (DNA): TGTGCCAGTATGAGGGATAGCAATCAGCCCCAGCATTTT. The V and J genes are TRBV19 and TRBJ1-5, with no clear D. The CDR3 runs 13 residues. Germline CDR1 LNHDA, CDR2 SQIVND (reference sequence). Trimming cost V 7 bases and J 0 bases, with 7 bases left between them.

The chain joins TRBV27 to TRBJ1-2; 10 nucleotides align to TRBD1. From germline, CDR1 is MNHEY and CDR2 SMNVEV (reference sequence). There are 12 residues in the CDR3. Trimming at V came to 8 bases and at J to 8 bases, leaving 5 bases not matched to a gene. The CDR3 DNA reads TGTGCCAGCTCGGGGACAGGGGCCGGCTACACCTTC. Translated, it gives CASSGTGAGYTF.

This chain connects TRBV6-5 to TRBJ1-2; D unclear. CDR3 length: 13 residues. The V gene's germline CDR1 is MNHEY and CDR2 SVGAGI. V shed 1 base and J shed 6 bases, with 9 bases lying between them. The CDR3 nucleotides read TGTGCCAGCAGTTACTGGGGAGCGGATGGCTACACCTTC. Encoded protein: CASSYWGADGYTF.

This clone was seen a handful of times. The genes are TRBV7-2 and TRBJ2-1; perhaps D is TRBD1 or TRBD2 (5 bases each). Germline assignment: CDR1 SGHTA and CDR2 FQGNSA. This CDR3 spans 15 amino acids. V dropped 1 base and J dropped 2 bases, with 9 bases sitting between them. CDR3 bases: TGTGCCAGCAGCTTAGACGGGGCCACCTACAATGAGCAGTTCTTC. This codes for CASSLDGATYNEQFF.

The DNA for the CDR3 is TGTGCCAGCAGTTTCCCCGGATTGGGAGGCTACACCTTC. It is translated as CASSFPGLGGYTF. V is TRBV28 and J is TRBJ1-2; unclear D gene. Germline V CDR1 and CDR2: MDHEN, SYDVKM. Trimming took 3 bases from V and 8 from J, leaving 13 bases between them. This CDR3 has 13 residues.

The gene calls are TRBV4-3 and TRBJ1-2; D is undetermined. Germline loops: CDR1 LGHNA, CDR2 YSLEER. The V and J ends lost 0 bases and 5 bases respectively, with 10 bases between them. The CDR3 has 14 residues. The DNA of the CDR3 is TGCGCCAGCAGCCAAGACAGCGCTGATTATGGCTACACCTTC. Protein: CASSQDSADYGYTF.

This chain links TRBV10-3 with TRBJ2-1, with D maybe TRBD2 (6 bases). Trimming left V 0 bases short and J 3 bases short, with 24 bases between. The CDR3 runs to 20 residues. Germline lookup yields CDR1 ENHRY and CDR2 SYGVKD. The CDR3 DNA reads TGTGCCATCAGTGAGTCGCCCGCGGGACCCTCGGTGGATCTCTACAATGAGCAGTTCTTC. Encoded protein: CAISESPAGPSVDLYNEQFF.

CDR3 DNA sequence: TGTGCCAGCAGTTTACCCGGAACGGCTAATGAAAAACTGTTTTTT. Protein: CASSLPGTANEKLFF. V is TRBV28 and J is TRBJ1-4; D ambiguous. The germline gives CDR1 MDHEN, CDR2 SYDVKM. The CDR3 extends over 15 amino acids. The V and J ends lost 2 bases and 3 bases respectively, with 10 bases between them.

This chain joins TRBV28 and TRBJ2-2, with TRBD1 identical over 9 bases. The CDR3 runs to 16 residues. Germline trimming cut 6 bases from V and 1 base from J; bases unmatched to any gene: 6. The germline V gene has CDR1 MDHEN and CDR2 SYDVKM. This chain's CDR3 is CASRPQTGGNTGELFF. In DNA form, the CDR3 reads TGTGCCAGCAGGCCCCAGACAGGGGGGAACACCGGGGAGCTGTTTTTT.

Written as DNA, the CDR3 is TGTGCCAGCAGGCCACCCCCTAGATTGGGGAACGAGCAGTACTTC. It is translated as CASRPPPRLGNEQYF. The chain has TRBV7-9 and TRBJ2-7; no reliable D call. Trimming shortened V by 6 bases and J by 5 bases, and 20 bases separated the two germline ends. This CDR3 contains 15 residues. Germline values: CDR1 SEHNR, CDR2 FQNEAQ (reference sequence).